Each of the 10 T cell receptor beta chains below was sequenced from the same sample in a study of blood T cell repertoires in COVID-19. The protocol was immunoSEQ multiplex PCR, while the TCRdb copy is restricted to in-frame clones and leaves out a portion. The data hold tens of thousands of clones, with 88% observed a single time. Material for sequencing was peripheral blood. The receptors were gathered from a woman in her sixties or seventies with acute or convalescent COVID-19.

The chain carries TRBV4-2 and TRBJ1-6, with 9 bases lining up with TRBD1. Per the germline V gene, CDR1 is LGHNA and CDR2 is YNFKEQ. The CDR3 contains 17 residues. V lost 0 bases, J lost 11 bases, and 11 bases stayed unmatched. The CDR3 DNA sequence: TGTGCCAGCAGCCAAGAGGGGATGGGGACAGGGACGACACCCCTCCACTTT. Translation: CASSQEGMGTGTTPLHF.

V usage is TRBV27 and J usage is TRBJ2-5; 8 bases line up with TRBD1. The ends lost 5 bases at V and 4 bases at J; junction bases unmatched: 6. Germline CDR1 is MNHEY and CDR2 is SMNVEV (reference sequence). This CDR3 region has 14 residues. For the CDR3, the DNA is TGTGCCAGCAGTCGACCCGGGACAGGAGAGACCCAGTACTTC. It encodes CASSRPGTGETQYF.

This clone came up a few times. CDR3 protein: CASSLLGGGEKLFF. CDR3 bases: TGTGCCAGCAGTTTATTGGGCGGAGGGGAAAAACTGTTTTTT. The genes are TRBV27 and TRBJ1-4; D is ambiguous. The CDR3 extends over 14 amino acids. CDR1 is MNHEY, CDR2 SMNVEV, per germline (reference sequence). The ends were cut back, 1 base at V and 8 bases at J, with 11 bases in the middle.

CDR3 protein: CASSSRQGANTEAFF. The CDR3 region has the DNA TGTGCCAGCAGCTCACGACAGGGGGCGAACACTGAAGCTTTCTTT. The chain joins TRBV13 to TRBJ1-1; 10 bases fit TRBD1. The CDR3 totals 15 residues. Germline lookup yields CDR1 PRHDT and CDR2 FYEKMQ (reference sequence). V lost 4 bases and J lost 1; bases outside the gene matches: 3. Full variable domain (outside the CDR3, taken from reference TRBV13 and TRBJ1-1): AAGVIQSPRHLIKEKRETATLKCYPIPRHDTVYWYQQGPGQDPQFLISFYEKMQSDKGSIPDRFSAQQFSDYHSELNMSSLELGDSALYFCASSSRQGANTEAFFGQGTRLTVV.

The chain couples TRBV12-3 or TRBV12-4 to TRBJ2-5; possibly TRBD2 for D (7 bases). The CDR3 runs to 13 residues. Trimming shortened V by 3 bases and J by 5 bases, and 10 bases separated the two germline ends. CDR3 protein: CASSLKGGETQYF. DNA of the CDR3: TGTGCCAGCAGTTTGAAGGGGGGGGAGACCCAGTACTTC.

The V call is TRBV4-1, the J call TRBJ2-2; 16 bases are a match to TRBD2. There are 19 residues in the CDR3. Germline V gene data show CDR1 as MGHRA and CDR2 as YSYEKL. The V segment lost 3 bases and the J segment 7 bases; nucleotides outside the gene matches: 11. CDR3 sequence (DNA): TGCGCCAGCAGCCACCTCGGGACTAGCGGGAGGGCCGAGGACGGGGAGCTGTTTTTT. Amino acids: CASSHLGTSGRAEDGELFF.

The rearrangement joins TRBV11-2 to TRBJ2-7; 10 nucleotides align to TRBD2. CDR3 size: 15 residues. The V gene's germline CDR1 is SGHAT and CDR2 FQNNGV. The J segment lost 0 bases and the V segment lost 5 bases, leaving 4 bases of the junction unmatched. The CDR3 DNA reads as TGTGCCAGCAGCCCCTCTAGCGGGAGCTCCTACGAGCAGTACGTC. It is translated as CASSPSSGSSYEQYV.

This rearrangement joins TRBV4-2 to TRBJ1-2, with 7 bases that match TRBD1. The CDR3 covers 16 residues. J gave up 4 bases and V 0 bases, and 8 bases lay outside the gene matches. CDR1 and CDR2 (germline): LGHNA, YNFKEQ. The CDR3 sequence is CASSQDLSQGVYGYTF. The CDR3 DNA reads TGTGCCAGCAGCCAAGATTTATCGCAGGGGGTCTATGGCTACACCTTC.

This chain links TRBV4-2 with TRBJ2-2; D remains ambiguous. The CDR3 spans 14 residues. Trimming removed 0 bases at V and 3 bases at J, with 5 bases between. Germline CDR1 LGHNA, CDR2 YNFKEQ. The CDR3, as DNA: TGTGCCAGCAGCCAAGAGAGGTACACCGGGGAGCTGTTTTTT. This sequence encodes CASSQERYTGELFF.

The rearrangement joins TRBV6-1 to TRBJ1-5; D remains ambiguous. The CDR3 extends over 13 amino acids. CDR1 and CDR2 (germline): MNHNS, SASEGT. Trimming removed 3 bases from V and 2 bases from J, with 5 bases in between. The CDR3 sequence: CASSESGNQPQHF. The CDR3 region has the DNA TGTGCCAGCAGTGAGAGTGGCAATCAGCCCCAGCATTTT.